This T cell receptor (beta chain) originates from a study of T cell responses to AZD1222 COVID-19 vaccine (dated by TCRdb to the early 2020s). Looking at the study overall: A total of just over 230 trial participants underwent TCR sequencing, of whom about 200 received two doses of AZD1222 and some 25 received two doses of the MenACWY control vaccine. Enrollment into the trials was organized by age into subgroups of 18-55, 56-69 and 70-plus years, and those subgroups contained about 150, 27 and 61 TCR-sequenced participants, respectively. Study-wide findings and limitations: No day 14 peak-response samples were available, so repertoires were characterized only after the peak T cell response. The 56-69-year group was small, and its depth increase did not reach significance, likely because of low power. Reportedly, close to half of the unique spike-specific TCRs recognized epitopes lying outside the regions that are mutated in the B.1.351 and B.1.1.7 variants. Participants were mostly white British and included more females than males, and it was suggested by the authors that clonal diversity may have been underestimated. After two AZD1222 doses, both the breadth and the depth of spike-specific TCRs were significantly higher than at day 0 and than in MenACWY recipients. Conclusions about previously exposed vaccinees were limited because only six AZD1222 recipients were SARS-CoV-2 seropositive at baseline. CD4 TCRs associated with the vaccine covered the entire spike protein, and the dominant responses were in regions 160-218 and 743-854.

The CDR3 regions of human TCRbeta chains were analyzed by immunosequencing. Regarding the original processing steps: Repertoire TCRs were matched against a reference library of SARS-CoV-2-specific TCRs generated with the MIRA antigen-specificity platform. Breadth was defined as the fraction of unique TCRs that were SARS-CoV-2-associated. Depth was defined as the fraction of total T cells that were SARS-CoV-2-associated. Using the MIRA data, each spike-specific TCR was assigned both to the spike region to which the TCR was reactive and to a CD4 or CD8 class. Log10-transformed breadth and depth values were compared by one-way ANOVA with Sidak's multiple comparisons tests. As stored in TCRdb, this immuneACCESS dataset retains in-frame rearrangements with V and J assigned. A fraction of the clones does not appear; measured against another copy, unresolved V genes explain less than half of the discrepancy, and the remainder lacks a known reason. That table furnishes V, J and clone size, whereas the DNA furnished D and trimming. Across this sample there are 120,000 to 150,000 clones, with around 90% seen only once. The top ten constitute 1.9% of the sample.

Deletion took 0 bases off V and 0 bases off J, with a span of 9 bases between the germline ends. The CDR3 sequence holds 15 residues, the cysteine and phenylalanine included. The CDR3 DNA has 45 bases and is translated from base 1. In the germline V gene (reference sequence), CDR1 corresponds to SGHNT and CDR2 to YYREEE. A note on this clone: The target of this receptor is not known. Per-base qualities were not stored, and no clone one base away is much larger.

Per the publication, the time point label means: about 28 days (+/-7) after the second vaccine dose. AZD1222 recipients given second doses at about 4 weeks or at about 12 weeks were pooled, since spike-specific TCR depth and breadth were not found to differ between the two schedules. The vaccinee samples were drawn from two UK trials, COV001 and COV002, one of which was a single-blind randomized controlled phase 2/3 trial testing AZD1222 (ChAdOx1 nCoV-19) in healthy adults. Trial participant PBMC samples were collected at day 0 and day 28 after the second dose for TCRbeta chain sequencing. The rearranged chain carries TRBV5-4 and TRBJ1-1, with no reliable assignment of the D segment. This clonotype was obtained from an adult who received the AZD1222 COVID-19 vaccine. Source: peripheral blood, taken 28 days after the second AZD1222 dose. The CDR3: CASSLESGVNTEAFF. In nucleotides, the sequence is TGTGCCAGCAGCTTGGAGTCTGGGGTGAACACTGAAGCTTTCTTT.